This T cell receptor (beta chain) was documented in a study of cytomegalovirus exposure and HLA in healthy donors. Libraries were prepared by immunoSEQ multiplex PCR; TCRdb keeps only in-frame clonotypes and omits some of them. Of roughly 330,000 clones listed, roughly nine tenths are singletons. The origin of this receptor is a young woman in good health and CMV-seropositive. The source material was PBMCs.

CDR3 sequence (DNA): TGTGCCAGCAGCTTGGTCGGCAGGCTTGAGGGCACGCAGTATTTT. This codes for CASSLVGRLEGTQYF. The rearrangement uses TRBV5-8 and TRBJ2-3, with D possibly TRBD2 on 5 matching bases. CDR3 length: 15 residues. From germline, CDR1 is SGHTS and CDR2 YDEGEE. V shed 0 bases and J shed 9 bases, with 17 bases lying between them.